The entry below gives a single T cell receptor beta chain sequence along with its context. The sample belongs to a study of blood T cell repertoires in COVID-19. Across the whole study: The United States, Italy and Spain supplied acute and convalescent COVID-19 samples.

The CDR3 runs 15 residues. Trimming removed 4 bases from V and 5 bases from J; junction bases left unmatched: 8. CDR1 is SGHRS, CDR2 YFSETQ, per germline. Enrollees, about 18 to 90 years old, lived in roughly 24 US areas. Methods used by the authors: Researchers report that nucleated cell counts were estimated from reference gene primer amplification. The protocol was immunoSEQ multiplex PCR, while the TCRdb copy is restricted to in-frame clones and leaves out a portion. That table gives V, J and clone size, and the DNA gave D and trimming. This table holds some 350,000 clones, 80% to 90% found once. The chain joins TRBV5-1 to TRBJ2-2, with 7 positions matching TRBD2. Sample: PBMCs or T cells enriched from blood (not recorded which). This TCR came from a man between 18 and 29 years old who had recovered from COVID-19. The DNA for the CDR3 is TGCGCCAGCAGCCTCCGGACGGGGGGTACCGGGGAGCTGTTTTTT. It codes for CASSLRTGGTGELFF.